A single T cell receptor beta chain is shown here with its context. The germline V gene has CDR1 MNHEY and CDR2 SVGAGI. The length of the CDR3 is 16 residues. The V and J ends lost 4 bases and 4 bases, in that order; junction bases with no gene match: 9. TCRdb keeps only in-frame clones here, not all; method: immunoSEQ multiplex PCR. Here the sample spans 45,000 to 50,000 clones, approximately 88% being singletons. This record comes from a study of PD-L1 blockade in urothelial cancer. Turning to the study itself: Samples of blood were analyzed 3 weeks (second dose) and 6 weeks after treatment start. Among blood samples, the median T cell count was some 140,000.

The chain employs TRBV6-5 and TRBJ2-1, with 8 bases aligning to TRBD2. The source is a man at least 80 years old with urothelial cancer. Sequencing was performed on PBMCs, taken around atezolizumab (anti-PD-L1) treatment. The CDR3 DNA reads as TGTGCCAGCAGTTCCGAGACTAGCGCCACATACAATGAGCAGTTCTTC. Its translation is CASSSETSATYNEQFF.